One T cell receptor beta chain is described in this entry. Trimming took 4 bases from V and 4 from J; bases not matched to a gene: 11. This CDR3 contains 16 residues. Per germline, CDR1 LGHDT and CDR2 YNNKEL (reference sequence). The source of the sample is a study of blood T cell repertoires in COVID-19. In the study overall: Sources were T cells, B-cell-depleted T cells, or PBMCs; the material itself was cDNA or gDNA.

Some clones are missing from TCRdb's copy, which holds only in-frame ones; the method was immunoSEQ multiplex PCR. The table includes more than 100,000 clones, approximately 84% detected once. This chain joins TRBV3-1 (or the pseudogene TRBV3-2) and TRBJ1-1; TRBD1 aligns across 8 bases. The receptor comes from a man between 60 and 75 years old with acute or convalescent COVID-19. The source material was peripheral blood. The CDR3 bases are TGTGCCAGCAGCCGGATCAGGGGGCCAGTGGGCACTGAAGCTTTCTTT. It is translated as CASSRIRGPVGTEAFF.